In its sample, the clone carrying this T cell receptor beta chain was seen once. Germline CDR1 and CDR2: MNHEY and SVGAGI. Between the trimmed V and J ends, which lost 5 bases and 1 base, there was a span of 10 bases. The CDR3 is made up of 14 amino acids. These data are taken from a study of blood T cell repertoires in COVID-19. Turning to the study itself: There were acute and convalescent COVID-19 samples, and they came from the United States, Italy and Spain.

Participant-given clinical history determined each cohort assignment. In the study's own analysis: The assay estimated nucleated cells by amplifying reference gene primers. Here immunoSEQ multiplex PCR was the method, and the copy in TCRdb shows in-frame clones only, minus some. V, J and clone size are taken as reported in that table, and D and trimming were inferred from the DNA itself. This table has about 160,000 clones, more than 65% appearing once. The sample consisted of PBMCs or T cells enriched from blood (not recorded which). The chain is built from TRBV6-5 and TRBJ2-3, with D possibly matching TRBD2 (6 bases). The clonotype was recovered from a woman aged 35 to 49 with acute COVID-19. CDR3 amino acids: CASSMGGGTDTQYF. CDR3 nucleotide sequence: TGTGCCAGCAGTATGGGGGGAGGCACAGATACGCAGTATTTT.